This T cell receptor (beta chain) originates from a study of Graves' ophthalmopathy and Graves' hyperthyroidism listed by TCRdb under 2018. Some background on the complete study: Peripheral blood was collected at initial diagnosis, before any treatment. In more than five hyperthyroidism patients, the T-cell repertoires found in thyroid tissue were compared with those found in blood. An independent validation cohort comprised 18 hyperthyroidism patients and over 15 patients who later progressed from hyperthyroidism to ophthalmopathy. Once sampling was done, hyperthyroidism patients were given methimazole at a starting dose of 30 mg daily, while ophthalmopathy patients were given high-dose intravenous methylprednisolone. To tell Graves' ophthalmopathy apart from Graves' hyperthyroidism, and to predict which patients would progress to ophthalmopathy, the study relied on TCR beta repertoire signatures. A discovery set of about a hundred patients (43 ophthalmopathy, just over 55 stable hyperthyroidism) was enrolled to explore V-J signatures distinguishing ophthalmopathy from hyperthyroidism. In total, 135 blood samples were TCR-sequenced: 43 ophthalmopathy, some 72 hyperthyroidism and some 17 hyperthyroidism-to-ophthalmopathy patients.

Many counts were recorded for this clonotype. It has no known antigen specificity. No base quality information exists; no much larger clone differs at one position. For repertoire sequencing, the TCR beta CDR3 regions were amplified from RNA transcripts. A first-round RT-PCR used HTBI primers with the Qiagen OneStep RT-PCR kit, followed by a second-round multiplex PCR, size selection and purification. Libraries were sequenced on an Illumina HiSeq2000 using paired-end 100 bp reads. The paper's data handling went like this. SOAPnuke was used to process the reads, removing any read that contained adapters or uncalled bases, had a mean Phred below 15, or lacked an exact match to the constant primer or identifier. COPE v1.2.5 was used to merge high-quality paired reads. Unique nucleotide sequences were defined as clonotypes and aligned to IMGT TRB V, D and J references using MiTCR v1.1. Analysis was restricted to V-J combinations with a frequency above 0.0001, which covered 99.2% of repertoires. A TCR clonal expansion and chaos score per V-J combination was defined as the ratio of F50 clonal expansion to chaos observed in the TCRdist matrix. Welch's t-statistics and random forest were used to narrow the features down to more than 10 V-J combinations, which were then fed into a naive Bayes classifier. The Morisita-Horn index was used to measure how similar the thyroid and blood repertoires were. TCRdb reanalyzed the raw reads on its own, using fastp at Q25 for trimming and MiXCR for clone calling, and kept in-frame beta chains. Each record represents a unique CDR3 protein, reported with the most common genes and DNA among its rows. The V and J calls and clone size come from TCRdb's table, not from the authors' own analysis. In this sample the table shows about 740,000 distinct CDR3 sequences, about 44% of which occur a single time. The ten largest clones take up approximately 46% of the sample.

Ophthalmopathy patients had moderately to severely active disease, Clinical Activity Score of at least 3, NOSPECS grade of at least 4, and disease duration under 3 months. Patients with other autoimmune diseases, uncontrolled infections, pregnancy or lactation were excluded. Clinical symptoms, serum thyroxine, TRAb, thyroid ultrasound and orbital computed tomography formed the basis of the diagnosis. Using Ficoll-Paque density gradient centrifugation, PBMCs were isolated from about 9.4 ml of fresh peripheral blood. Total RNA was extracted using Trizol reagent, and RNA quality was checked on an Agilent 2100 Bioanalyzer. The study at large found these results: Ophthalmopathy was separated from stable hyperthyroidism by the 13-signature model with around 88% sensitivity and 81.08% specificity in cross-validation and with 80%/75% in the test set. In validation, the model predicted ophthalmopathy progression with about 64% sensitivity and 72.22% specificity; eleven to twelve predicted patients were CT-confirmed with GO in a median of around 6 months. Most expanded thyroid clonotypes with a frequency above 0.001 also appeared in blood, which suggests that blood repertoires may reflect the immune response in the thyroid. Sample size was not statistically predetermined, and group allocation was not concealed from the investigators.

Trimming takes 5 bases from V and 4 bases from J, and the germline ends sit 18 bases apart. From a lookup of the germline V gene, CDR1 and CDR2 are SGHVS and FNYEAQ. The CDR3 runs 16 amino acids, cysteine and phenylalanine included. The entry retains the CDR3 DNA only, 48 bases that are in frame from base 1. This TCR came from an adult man with Graves' ophthalmopathy. Source material: peripheral blood. The sequence joins TRBV7-6 to TRBJ1-3; TRBD1 is a weak D gene call, 5 bases matching. The CDR3 in this case is CASSPTIAGQGNTIYF. At the DNA level, the sequence is TGTGCCAGCAGCCCCACCATCGCAGGGCAGGGAAACACCATATATTTT.